Below are 19 T cell receptor beta chains sequenced from a single sample in a study of patients and donors after allogeneic stem cell transplantation. TCRdb re-derived calls from the RT-PCR reads in MiXCR, one entry per CDR3 protein. The sample holds around 1,700 distinct CDR3 sequences, 3.7% seen once. Specimen: blood, either unsorted or a sorted T cell fraction (not recorded which). All receptors derive from a human donor who was either an allogeneic HSCT recipient or a stem cell or donor lymphocyte infusion donor (not recorded which). It is not recorded whose cells these are; they may come from a transplant donor.

This clonotype appeared a few times. The rearrangement links TRBV10-2 to TRBJ2-7; maybe TRBD2 (7 bases). Trimming stripped 8 bases from V and 4 bases from J, with 15 bases between. From germline, CDR1 is WSHSY and CDR2 SAAADI. The CDR3 runs to 13 residues. The CDR3 protein is CASLTAGAYEQYF. The CDR3 DNA is TGCGCCAGCTTAACCGCGGGGGCGTACGAGCAGTACTTC.

This clonotype was counted between two and nine times. This chain uses TRBV27 with TRBJ2-1; the match to TRBD2 covers 9 bases. Germline lookup yields CDR1 MNHEY and CDR2 SMNVEV (reference sequence). The CDR3 covers 15 residues. The V gene end was trimmed by 1 base and the J gene end by 4 bases; junction bases not matched to a gene: 2. The DNA of the CDR3 is TGTGCCAGCAGTTTATTGACTAGCGGTTACAATGAGCAGTTCTTC. Its protein product is CASSLLTSGYNEQFF.

Judged by abundance, this clonotype is large (0.1 to 1%). This chain links TRBV5-5 with TRBJ2-3, with 7 bases fitting TRBD2. From germline, CDR1 is SGHKS and CDR2 YYEKEE (reference sequence). The CDR3 covers 16 residues. J gave up 2 bases and V 4 bases, and 10 bases lay outside the gene matches. CDR3 DNA: TGTGCCAGCAGCCCACCCCTGGGAGGGGCCACAGATACGCAGTATTTT. Amino acid sequence: CASSPPLGGATDTQYF.

This chain connects TRBV9 to TRBJ2-1; 9 nucleotides agree with TRBD2. CDR3 length: 15 residues. Germline values: CDR1 SGDLS, CDR2 YYNGEE. The V segment lost 2 bases and the J segment 7 bases; nucleotides outside the gene matches: 7. The CDR3 coding sequence is TGTGCCAGCAGCGTTGGCGGGAGGGCCACGAATGAGCAGTTCTTC. The encoded protein is CASSVGGRATNEQFF. Combining the CDR3 with reference TRBV9 and TRBJ2-1 gives the whole variable domain DSGVTQTPKHLITATGQRVTLRCSPRSGDLSVYWYQQSLDQGLQFLIQYYNGEERAKGNILERFSAQQFPDLHSELNLSSLELGDSALYFCASSVGGRATNEQFFGPGTRLTVL.

Sample share makes this clonotype medium-sized. The chain has TRBV6-2 or TRBV6-3 and TRBJ2-7; the match to TRBD2 covers 7 bases. The CDR3 totals 15 residues. J lost 4 bases, V lost 7 bases, and 13 bases had no gene match. In germline, CDR1 is MNHEY, CDR2 SVGEGT. The CDR3 sequence: CASTSGGGGSYEQYF. For the CDR3, the DNA is TGTGCCAGCACATCAGGCGGTGGCGGGAGTTACGAGCAGTACTTC.

The chain uses TRBV6-1 and TRBJ2-3, with D perhaps assigned TRBD1 or TRBD2 (5 bases each). Between the trimmed V and J ends, which lost 3 bases and 4 bases, there was a span of 8 bases. CDR3 length: 13 amino acids. Germline CDR1 MNHNS, CDR2 SASEGT. The CDR3 DNA reads as TGTGCCAGCAGTGAGGGGACCCCAGATACGCAGTATTTT. This codes for CASSEGTPDTQYF.

The CDR3, as DNA: TGTGCCAGCAGATACATCGAGTCGGCTGATCAGTACTTC. It specifies CASRYIESADQYF. The chain employs TRBV12-3 or TRBV12-4 and TRBJ2-4, with no clear D. V gave up 6 bases and J gave up 12 bases, with 18 bases separating them. This CDR3 spans 13 amino acids.

This clonotype came up a few times. The chain carries TRBV7-9 and TRBJ2-1, with D possibly matching TRBD1 (6 bases). Trimming removed 6 bases at V and 9 bases at J, with 15 bases between. Germline V gene lookup returns CDR1 SEHNR and CDR2 FQNEAQ (reference sequence). The CDR3 spans 13 residues. The CDR3 region has the DNA TGTGCCAGCAGTTTACAGGGATACGGTGAGCAGTTCTTC. Amino acid sequence: CASSLQGYGEQFF.

Judged by abundance, this clonotype is large. The rearrangement links TRBV18 to TRBJ1-2, with D uncertain. V was shortened by 2 bases and J by 6 bases, with 10 bases between the two germline ends. The CDR3 contains 13 residues. Germline CDR1 KGHSH, CDR2 LQKENI. The CDR3 DNA sequence: TGTGCCAGCTCACCAAGGGTGGCTAATGGCTACACCTTC. Amino acids: CASSPRVANGYTF.

This clonotype is medium-sized (0.01 to 0.1%) within its sample. The V gene is TRBV5-1, the J gene TRBJ2-7; tentative D call: TRBD2 (5 bases). This CDR3 has 14 residues. V gave up 2 bases and J gave up 6 bases, with 15 bases separating them. The germline V gene encodes CDR1 SGHRS and CDR2 YFSETQ. The CDR3 region is CASSLSPRASEQYF. DNA of the CDR3: TGCGCCAGCAGCTTAAGTCCGAGGGCCTCCGAGCAGTACTTC.

This clonotype is medium-sized within its sample. The V gene is TRBV7-2, the J gene TRBJ1-2; D perhaps matches TRBD1 (6 bases). Per germline, CDR1 SGHTA and CDR2 FQGNSA. Trimming shortened V by 6 bases and J by 0 bases, and 11 bases separated the two germline ends. The length of the CDR3 is 14 residues. In DNA form, the CDR3 reads TGTGCCAGCAGTCAGGGGACCTCTAACTATGGCTACACCTTC. Protein product: CASSQGTSNYGYTF.

This clonotype is categorized as large (0.1 to 1%). The chain is built from TRBV2 and TRBJ2-1; D remains unclear. V lost 3 bases and J lost 0, with 9 bases in between. There are 15 residues in the CDR3. Germline V gene data show CDR1 as SNHLY and CDR2 as FYNNEI. This CDR3 is CASSDGASSYNEQFF. The CDR3, as DNA: TGTGCCAGCAGTGACGGCGCCAGCTCCTACAATGAGCAGTTCTTC.

The genes are TRBV4-1 and TRBJ1-5, with D hard to call. Per the germline V gene, CDR1 is MGHRA and CDR2 is YSYEKL. The CDR3 sequence is 15 residues long. V dropped 0 bases and J dropped 4 bases, with 10 bases sitting between them. The CDR3 nucleotides read TGCGCCAGCAGCCAAGATTTCACAGTAAATCAGCCCCAGCATTTT. Protein sequence: CASSQDFTVNQPQHF.

V and J are TRBV18 and TRBJ2-5; 8 bases are shared with TRBD1. The V gene end was trimmed by 3 bases and the J gene end by 4 bases; junction bases not matched to a gene: 7. CDR3 length: 15 residues. The germline V gene has CDR1 KGHSH and CDR2 LQKENI. The CDR3, as DNA: TGTGCCAGCTCACCGCGCGGACAGGGAGGAGAGACCCAGTACTTC. Translated, it gives CASSPRGQGGETQYF.

The chain carries TRBV9 and TRBJ2-7; D is tentatively TRBD1 or TRBD2 (6 bases each). The CDR3 length is 14 residues. The germline gives CDR1 SGDLS, CDR2 YYNGEE. Trimming pared 4 bases from V and 0 bases from J, leaving 11 bases between. The CDR3 loop is CASSRGDTSYEQYF. Here the CDR3 DNA reads TGTGCCAGCAGCAGGGGGGACACCTCCTACGAGCAGTACTTC.

This clonotype was detected only a few times. This chain links TRBV6-2 or TRBV6-3 with TRBJ1-1, with 9 bases identical to TRBD1. Germline assignment: CDR1 MNHEY and CDR2 SVGEGT. This CDR3 contains 14 residues. Unmatched junction bases numbered 5, after V lost 4 bases and J lost 5 bases. For the CDR3, the DNA is TGTGCCAGCAGTTTACAGGGGGCTGCGACTGAAGCTTTCTTT. It yields the protein CASSLQGAATEAFF.

This clonotype is medium-sized by share. The CDR3 DNA sequence: TGTGCCTGGAGTGCGACGAAGGGAAATCAGCCCCAGCATTTT. Translation gives CAWSATKGNQPQHF. V and J are TRBV30 and TRBJ1-5; D not certain. Germline values: CDR1 GTSNPN, CDR2 SVGIG (reference sequence). The CDR3 totals 14 residues. V shed 1 base and J shed 4 bases, with 11 bases lying between them.

This clonotype was seen a handful of times. The gene calls are TRBV28 and TRBJ2-1; D call uncertain. The germline gives CDR1 MDHEN, CDR2 SYDVKM. This CDR3 spans 11 amino acids. Trimming took 2 bases from V and 12 from J, leaving 8 bases between them. DNA of the CDR3: TGTGCCAGCAGTTTAGGTACCGCGCAGTTCTTC. Encoded protein: CASSLGTAQFF.

By proportion, this clonotype is medium-sized (0.01 to 0.1%). The V gene is TRBV5-6, the J gene TRBJ2-3, with TRBD1 matching 7 bases. Per the germline V gene, CDR1 is SGHDT and CDR2 is YYEEEE. The CDR3 runs 14 residues. V lost 1 base, J lost 10 bases, and 9 bases stayed unmatched. The DNA of the CDR3 is TGTGCCAGCAGCTTGTGGCCGCCAGGGGGATCGCAGTATTTT. Its translation is CASSLWPPGGSQYF.